These 29 T cell receptor beta chains were sequenced from one sample in a study of CD8+CD57+ T cells in acquired aplastic anemia listed by TCRdb under 2018. Sequenced on an Illumina HiSeq 2000. Genomic DNA served as template for TCR beta VDJ combination and CDR3 sequence profiling. TCRdb cleaned the public reads at Q25 with fastp, built clones with MiXCR and kept in-frame beta chains. Each entry is one CDR3 protein sequence, shown with its most common DNA and genes. Present in this sample are about 160,000 distinct CDR3 sequences, around 45% of which were seen just once. 1.1% of the sample is taken by the ten largest. Sequenced sample: sorted CD4+, CD8+, or CD8+CD57+ T cells (not recorded which) from PBMCs. The source is a human donor in good health.

The rearrangement links TRBV2 to TRBJ1-6; D may be TRBD1 (5 bases). The CDR3 is 14 amino acids. CDR1 is SNHLY and CDR2 is FYNNEI in the germline V gene. V was pared by 3 bases and J by 5 bases, with 8 bases between. CDR3 DNA: TGTGCCAGCAGTGAGGCGGGGGATAATTCACCCCTCCACTTT. Translating gives CASSEAGDNSPLHF. The entire variable domain, with the rest obtained from reference TRBV2 and TRBJ1-6, is as follows: EPEVTQTPSHQVTQMGQEVILRCVPISNHLYFYWYRQILGQKVEFLVSFYNNEISEKSEIFDDQFSVERPDGSNFTLKIRSTKLEDSAMYFCASSEAGDNSPLHFGNGTRLTVT.

V usage is TRBV10-1 and J usage is TRBJ1-1; D call uncertain. This CDR3 is 14 amino acids long. Between the trimmed V and J ends, which lost 9 bases and 4 bases, there was a span of 18 bases. Germline V gives CDR1 WNHNN, CDR2 SYGVQD (reference sequence). Written as DNA, the CDR3 is TGCGCCAGACGAGAGGGTTCTGAGGGCACTGAAGCTTTCTTT. It yields the protein CARREGSEGTEAFF.

This clonotype was counted many times. A junction boundary mismatches the germline segment, possibly from a read error. The rearrangement uses TRBV7-8 and TRBJ1-1; no definite D call. Germline-derived CDR1 and CDR2 are SGHVS and FQNEAQ. The CDR3 has 12 residues. The CDR3 region has the DNA TGTGCCAGCAGCTTATGGTCAGGAGGGCAGGCATTT. Protein product: CASSLWSGGQAF.

On this clonotype itself: A much larger clone is a single base away; this may be a read error. V usage is TRBV5-6 and J usage is TRBJ1-2, with TRBD1 matching over 7 bases. CDR3 size: 14 residues. Germline loops: CDR1 SGHDT, CDR2 YYEEEE. In nucleotides, the CDR3 is TGTGCCAACAGCCGGGACAGTGGAGGCTATGGCTACACCTTC. Its translation: CANSRDSGGYGYTF. The complete variable domain, with remaining parts taken from reference TRBV5-6 and TRBJ1-2, reads DAGVTQSPTHLIKTRGQQVTLRCSPKSGHDTVSWYQQALGQGPQFIFQYYEEEERQRGNFPDRFSGHQFPNYSSELNVNALLLGDSALYLCANSRDSGGYGYTFGSGTRLTVV.

This clonotype appeared many times. The chain links TRBV7-9 to TRBJ2-7, with 11 nucleotides matching TRBD2. The CDR3 runs 17 residues. Germline trimming cut 1 base from V and 7 bases from J; bases unmatched to any gene: 12. Germline V lookup: CDR1 SEHNR, CDR2 FQNEAQ (reference sequence). This CDR3 is CASSLGSGTSGRLEQYF. CDR3 in DNA: TGTGCCAGCAGCTTAGGGTCCGGGACTAGCGGAAGATTGGAGCAGTACTTC.

The J gene is TRBJ1-1, the V gene TRBV2, with D tentatively TRBD1 (6 bases). The germline V gene encodes CDR1 SNHLY and CDR2 FYNNEI. This CDR3 is 16 amino acids long. The V end lost 8 bases, the J end lost 1 base, and 20 bases lay between the germline ends. CDR3 loop: CASDLGQFLGNTEAFF. The CDR3 nucleotides are TGTGCCAGCGACTTAGGACAGTTTTTGGGGAACACTGAAGCTTTCTTT.

This clonotype showed up just a few times. A read error may account for a junction end that differs from germline. The chain uses TRBV11-1 and TRBJ1-1; 10 positions agree with TRBD1. This CDR3 has 16 residues. Germline assignment: CDR1 SGHAT and CDR2 FQDESV (reference sequence). The CDR3 protein is CASSAGTGALFTEAIF. CDR3 DNA sequence: TGTGCCAGCAGCGCAGGGACAGGGGCTCTTTTTACTGAAGCTATCTTT.

A word on this clonotype: A clone one base away is much larger, so this may be a read error. It is likely a read error, because the conserved phenylalanine at the end of the CDR3 is missing. V gene TRBV12-3 or TRBV12-4 combines with J gene TRBJ2-1; the D gene is possibly TRBD1 (5 bases). Trimming took off 6 bases at V and 3 bases at J, with 9 bases between the two ends. The CDR3 extends over 13 amino acids. CDR3 DNA: TGTGCCAGCAGCCAAACAGGCTACAATGAGCAGTTCTCC. It yields the protein CASSQTGYNEQFS.

The V call is TRBV20-1, the J call TRBJ2-1; 8 nucleotides line up with TRBD2. Germline lookup yields CDR1 DFQATT and CDR2 SNEGSKA (reference sequence). The CDR3 length is 16 residues. Losses at the gene ends were 0 bases for V and 3 bases for J; bases not matched to a gene: 7. The chain's CDR3 is CSARDLIAGYYNEQFF. The CDR3 bases are TGCAGTGCTAGAGATCTAATAGCGGGGTACTACAATGAGCAGTTCTTC.

This chain links TRBV19 with TRBJ2-7; D may be TRBD2 (6 bases). Germline lookup yields CDR1 LNHDA and CDR2 SQIVND (reference sequence). Deletions cut 3 bases from V and 0 bases from J, with 18 bases between. The CDR3 extends over 17 amino acids. As DNA, the CDR3 is TGTGCCAGTAGTATTTCTTTCGATCGCGGGACCTCCTACGAGCAGTACTTC. Protein product: CASSISFDRGTSYEQYF.

This clonotype came up many times. The V call is TRBV20-1, the J call TRBJ2-7; the D gene is possibly TRBD2 (7 bases). The CDR3 is made up of 14 amino acids. V lost 7 bases and J lost 7, with 23 bases in between. Germline V gene data show CDR1 as DFQATT and CDR2 as SNEGSKA (reference sequence). CDR3 bases: TGCAGTGGAAGGGGGGGGGGCCGCGATCAGGAGCAGTACTTC. This translates into CSGRGGGRDQEQYF.

This chain links TRBV19 with TRBJ2-7, with TRBD1 as a possible D gene (6 bases). This CDR3 comprises 13 residues. The germline V and J ends were trimmed by 3 bases and 6 bases, with 12 bases remaining between them. Germline V lookup: CDR1 LNHDA, CDR2 SQIVND (reference sequence). The CDR3 is CASSMGVRGEQYF. CDR3 coding DNA: TGTGCCAGTAGTATGGGGGTCAGGGGCGAGCAGTACTTC.

About this clonotype: The junction does not match germline at one end; this may be a read error. The chain couples TRBV11-1 to TRBJ1-2; no reliable D call. Germline CDR1 is SGHAT and CDR2 is FQDESV (reference sequence). The CDR3 consists of 16 residues. The CDR3 DNA sequence: TGTGCCAGCACCTCGACCGCCGGACGGACTAACTGTGGCTACACCTTC. It specifies CASTSTAGRTNCGYTF.

In this sample, this clonotype turned up a few times. The chain links TRBV28 to TRBJ1-1; no reliable D call. V lost 3 bases and J 4 bases, leaving 12 bases between the germline ends. The CDR3 consists of 14 residues. Per germline, CDR1 MDHEN and CDR2 SYDVKM. Here the CDR3 reads CASSLIHSVTEAFF. CDR3 nucleotide sequence: TGTGCCAGCAGTTTGATTCACAGTGTCACTGAAGCTTTCTTT.

The chain joins TRBV7-9 to TRBJ1-1; D not resolved. The V gene lost 5 bases and the J gene lost 1 base, with 8 bases spanning the gap. The CDR3 has 13 amino acids. The germline V gene has CDR1 SEHNR and CDR2 FQNEAQ (reference sequence). The CDR3 loop is CASSPERNTEAFF. In DNA form, the CDR3 reads TGTGCCAGCAGCCCGGAGCGGAACACTGAAGCTTTCTTT.

This chain uses TRBV9 with TRBJ1-3, with D perhaps matching TRBD1 (6 bases). Trimming removed 5 bases at V and 7 bases at J, with 13 bases between. This CDR3 is built from 13 residues. Germline V gene data show CDR1 as SGDLS and CDR2 as YYNGEE. As DNA, the CDR3 is TGTGCCAGCAGTATGGGGGGCTGGAACACCATATATTTT. Its protein product is CASSMGGWNTIYF.

This clonotype is a singleton in its sample. This chain uses TRBV7-3 with TRBJ1-2, with 8 nucleotides matching TRBD1. Germline values: CDR1 SGHTA, CDR2 FQGTGA. Trimming took 5 bases from V and 4 from J; bases not matched to a gene: 12. This CDR3 comprises 16 residues. CDR3 residues: CASSPYPGQVGYGYTF. The CDR3 region has the DNA TGTGCCAGCAGCCCGTACCCGGGACAGGTTGGCTATGGCTACACCTTC.

This clonotype has more than one count but fewer than ten. The genes are TRBV28 and TRBJ2-7, with 7 bases aligning to TRBD2. Germline V gene sequence: CDR1 MDHEN, CDR2 SYDVKM. The trim removed 3 bases at V and 2 bases at J, leaving 7 bases unmatched. CDR3 length: 15 residues. CDR3 amino acids: CASSLGSGKTYEQYF. The CDR3 nucleotides read TGTGCCAGCAGTTTGGGCAGCGGGAAAACCTACGAGCAGTACTTC.

The J gene is TRBJ2-3, the V gene TRBV5-4; TRBD2 agrees at 10 bases. The V gene end was trimmed by 0 bases and the J gene end by 6 bases; junction bases not matched to a gene: 4. In germline, CDR1 is SGHNT, CDR2 YYREEE (reference sequence). The CDR3 is 15 residues long. CDR3 loop: CASSLGGLAKDTQYF. The CDR3, as DNA: TGTGCCAGCAGCTTGGGGGGACTAGCGAAGGATACGCAGTATTTT.

At least ten counts were recorded for this clonotype. The V gene is TRBV4-2, the J gene TRBJ2-1, with 8 bases identical to TRBD2. The CDR3 totals 17 residues. With V trimmed by 0 bases and J by 7 bases, 11 bases remained unmatched. Germline CDR1 is LGHNA and CDR2 is YNFKEQ. In DNA, the CDR3 is TGTGCCAGCAGCCAAGATACGACGGGGGGGTTTCTGAATGAGCAGTTCTTC. This encodes CASSQDTTGGFLNEQFF.

This clonotype showed up many times. The chain joins TRBV2 to TRBJ1-2, with D possibly matching TRBD1 (6 bases). The CDR3 is 12 amino acids. CDR1 and CDR2 (germline): SNHLY, FYNNEI. The V and J ends lost 10 bases and 2 bases respectively, with 11 bases between them. This CDR3 is CATKTGNYGYTF. In DNA, the CDR3 is TGTGCCACCAAGACAGGCAACTATGGCTACACCTTC.

This chain connects TRBV6-1 to TRBJ1-6; TRBD1 might be the D (6 bases). V was clipped by 6 bases and J by 6 bases, with 12 bases between them. Germline V gives CDR1 MNHNS, CDR2 SASEGT. The CDR3 is 14 amino acids. The CDR3 is CASSLQGLNSPLHF. The CDR3 bases are TGTGCCAGCAGCTTACAGGGACTTAATTCACCCCTCCACTTT.

The rearrangement joins TRBV19 to TRBJ1-3; the match to TRBD1 covers 9 bases. Germline-derived CDR1 and CDR2 are LNHDA and SQIVND (reference sequence). Trimming removed 6 bases from V and 4 bases from J; junction bases left unmatched: 4. The CDR3 consists of 14 residues. In DNA, the CDR3 is TGTGCCAGTAGCCGGGGACAGGGCGGAAACACCATATATTTT. Translating gives CASSRGQGGNTIYF.

This clonotype was detected many times. The chain is built from TRBV6-9 and TRBJ1-2; D possibly corresponds to TRBD1 (5 bases). CDR3 length: 14 residues. The V gene lost 1 base and the J gene lost 6 bases, with 12 bases spanning the gap. Germline CDR1 is MNHGY and CDR2 is SVAAGI. The CDR3 DNA sequence: TGTGCCAGCAGTTATTTGACAGAGAACGATGGCTACACCTTC. It translates to CASSYLTENDGYTF.

This clonotype has just a few counts. This chain joins TRBV2 and TRBJ2-6; D unclear. Germline V gene data show CDR1 as SNHLY and CDR2 as FYNNEI. V gave up 6 bases and J gave up 2 bases, with 5 bases separating them. The CDR3 runs to 13 residues. DNA for the CDR3: TGTGCCAGCAGGAAGACTGGGGCCAACGTCCTGACTTTC. This codes for CASRKTGANVLTF.

This clonotype showed up many times. CDR3 amino acids: CASSLPGQGSREQYF. As DNA, the CDR3 is TGTGCCAGCAGCTTGCCGGGACAGGGGAGTAGAGAGCAGTACTTC. This sequence joins TRBV7-8 and TRBJ2-7, with 10 bases matching TRBD1. Germline V gene sequence: CDR1 SGHVS, CDR2 FQNEAQ. With V trimmed by 3 bases and J by 7 bases, 9 bases remained unmatched. This CDR3 is 15 amino acids long.

Ten or more counts support this clonotype. The junction does not match germline at one end; this may be a read error. V gene TRBV7-6 combines with J gene TRBJ2-6; D is perhaps TRBD1 or TRBD2 (5 bases each). The CDR3 runs to 16 residues. The germline V gene encodes CDR1 SGHVS and CDR2 FNYEAQ. The CDR3 nucleotides are TGTGCCAGCAGCTTAGCCTGGGGCACCGGGGCTAACGTCCTGACTTTC. Translation: CASSLAWGTGANVLTF.

This clonotype was recorded at least ten times. V gene TRBV5-6 combines with J gene TRBJ2-1; 15 bases are shared with TRBD2. The CDR3 runs 17 residues. Trimming cost V 6 bases and J 4 bases; bases outside gene matches: 8. Looked up from germline, CDR1 is SGHDT and CDR2 is YYEEEE. The CDR3 region is CASTRTSGRVRYNEQFF. For the CDR3, the DNA is TGTGCCAGCACCAGGACTAGCGGGAGGGTAAGATACAATGAGCAGTTCTTC.

This clonotype was counted at least ten times. The chain employs TRBV5-1 and TRBJ2-7; 7 positions match TRBD1. Germline-derived CDR1 and CDR2 are SGHRS and YFSETQ. The CDR3 is 16 amino acids. After removal of 0 bases from V and 0 bases from J, the junction contained 6 bases not matched to a gene. CDR3 coding DNA: TGCGCCAGCAGCTTGGCCGGAGACAGGGCCTCCTACGAGCAGTACTTC. Its protein is CASSLAGDRASYEQYF.